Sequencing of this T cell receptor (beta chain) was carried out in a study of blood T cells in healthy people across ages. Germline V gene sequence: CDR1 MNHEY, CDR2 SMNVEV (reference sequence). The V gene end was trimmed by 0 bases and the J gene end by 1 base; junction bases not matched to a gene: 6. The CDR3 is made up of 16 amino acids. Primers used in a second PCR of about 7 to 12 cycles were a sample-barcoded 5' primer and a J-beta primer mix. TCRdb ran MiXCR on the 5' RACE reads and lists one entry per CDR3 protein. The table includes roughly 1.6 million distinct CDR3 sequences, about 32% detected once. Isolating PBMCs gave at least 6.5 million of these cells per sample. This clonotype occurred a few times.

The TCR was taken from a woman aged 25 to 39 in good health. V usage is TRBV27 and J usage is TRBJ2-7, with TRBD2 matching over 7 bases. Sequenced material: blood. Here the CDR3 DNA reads TGTGCCAGCAGTTTATCTCAGACTAGCTTGTCCTACGAGCAGTACTTC. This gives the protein CASSLSQTSLSYEQYF.